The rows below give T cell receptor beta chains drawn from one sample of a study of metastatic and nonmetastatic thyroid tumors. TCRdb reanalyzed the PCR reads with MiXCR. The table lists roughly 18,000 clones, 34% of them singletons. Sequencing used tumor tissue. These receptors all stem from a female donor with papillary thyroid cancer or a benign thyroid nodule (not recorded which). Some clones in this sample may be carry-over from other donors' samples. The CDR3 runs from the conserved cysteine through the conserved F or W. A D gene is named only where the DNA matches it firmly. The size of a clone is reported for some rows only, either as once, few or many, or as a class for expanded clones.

cdr3_aa: CASSVGGGTGELFF
cdr3_nt: TGTGCCAGCAGCGTAGGAGGGGGCACCGGGGAGCTGTTTTTT
d_call: .
v_call: TRBV9
j_call: TRBJ2-2
clone_size: .

cdr3_aa: CAISLAASSYNEQFF
cdr3_nt: TGTGCCATCAGCTTAGCTGCGAGCTCCTACAATGAGCAGTTCTTC
d_call: .
v_call: TRBV7-2
j_call: TRBJ2-1
clone_size: .

cdr3_aa: CASSGGGPGYTF
cdr3_nt: TGTGCCAGCAGTGGGGGAGGGCCTGGCTACACCTTC
d_call: .
v_call: TRBV2
j_call: TRBJ1-2
clone_size: .

cdr3_aa: CSSSESRSVEQYF
cdr3_nt: TGCTCCAGCAGTGAGTCTCGGTCCGTCGAGCAGTACTTC
d_call: .
v_call: TRBV10-2
j_call: TRBJ2-7
clone_size: .

cdr3_aa: CASSANRGRYGYTF
cdr3_nt: TGTGCCAGCAGTGCGAACAGGGGGCGATATGGCTACACCTTC
d_call: TRBD1
v_call: TRBV6-1
j_call: TRBJ1-2
clone_size: few

cdr3_aa: CASSPGPYGYTF
cdr3_nt: TGTGCCAGCTCACCAGGGCCCTATGGCTACACCTTC
d_call: .
v_call: TRBV18
j_call: TRBJ1-2
clone_size: .

cdr3_aa: CASTRLIRDEQYF
cdr3_nt: TGTGCCAGCACCCGGCTGATCAGGGACGAGCAGTACTTC
d_call: .
v_call: TRBV6-1
j_call: TRBJ2-7
clone_size: .

cdr3_aa: CASIDSKYEQYF
cdr3_nt: TGTGCCAGCATAGACAGCAAGTACGAGCAGTACTTC
d_call: .
v_call: TRBV28
j_call: TRBJ2-7
clone_size: few

cdr3_aa: CASSVDLSVEMFF
cdr3_nt: TGTGCCAGCAGCGTAGACCTATCCGTGGAGATGTTTTTT
d_call: .
v_call: TRBV9
j_call: TRBJ2-2
clone_size: .

cdr3_aa: CASSQIGGGPLEQYF
cdr3_nt: TGTGCCAGCAGCCAAATTGGGGGCGGCCCCCTCGAGCAGTACTTC
d_call: .
v_call: TRBV11-2
j_call: TRBJ2-7
clone_size: medium-sized

cdr3_aa: CASSQLRGDDYTF
cdr3_nt: TGTGCCAGCAGCCAGTTGCGGGGAGATGACTACACCTTC
d_call: .
v_call: TRBV11-3
j_call: TRBJ1-2
clone_size: .

cdr3_aa: CASSLTSNQPQHF
cdr3_nt: TGCGCCAGCAGCTTGACCAGCAATCAGCCCCAGCATTTT
d_call: .
v_call: TRBV5-1
j_call: TRBJ1-5
clone_size: .

cdr3_aa: CSAREGLDSYEQYF
cdr3_nt: TGCAGTGCCAGGGAGGGGCTTGACTCCTACGAGCAGTACTTC
d_call: TRBD2
v_call: TRBV20-1
j_call: TRBJ2-7
clone_size: few

cdr3_aa: CASTGQGGFAFF
cdr3_nt: TGTGCCAGCACCGGACAGGGAGGGTTTGCTTTCTTT
d_call: TRBD1
v_call: TRBV6-2/TRBV6-3
j_call: TRBJ1-1
clone_size: few

cdr3_aa: CASSSSRDTWELFF
cdr3_nt: TGTGCCAGCAGCTCGAGTCGGGACACCTGGGAGCTGTTTTTT
d_call: .
v_call: TRBV7-3
j_call: TRBJ2-2
clone_size: .

cdr3_aa: CSASGVYTDTQYF
cdr3_nt: TGCAGTGCTAGCGGGGTCTACACAGATACGCAGTATTTT
d_call: .
v_call: TRBV20-1
j_call: TRBJ2-3
clone_size: .

cdr3_aa: CASSLASETAEQFF
cdr3_nt: TGTGCCAGCAGCTTAGCTTCAGAGACGGCAGAGCAGTTCTTC
d_call: .
v_call: TRBV7-8
j_call: TRBJ2-1
clone_size: .

cdr3_aa: CASRGGAPTYEQYF
cdr3_nt: TGTGCCAGCAGGGGGGGGGCGCCAACCTACGAGCAGTACTTC
d_call: .
v_call: TRBV6-1
j_call: TRBJ2-7
clone_size: .

cdr3_aa: CASSEAPGLASGTDTQYF
cdr3_nt: TGTGCCAGCAGCGAGGCCCCGGGACTAGCTTCGGGCACAGATACGCAGTATTTT
d_call: TRBD2
v_call: TRBV9
j_call: TRBJ2-3
clone_size: .

cdr3_aa: CASSLWRHEQYF
cdr3_nt: TGTGCCAGCAGCTTGTGGCGACACGAGCAGTACTTC
d_call: .
v_call: TRBV5-6
j_call: TRBJ2-7
clone_size: many

cdr3_aa: CASSLSGGSYTQYF
cdr3_nt: TGTGCCAGCAGCCTCTCGGGAGGGAGTTATACGCAGTATTTT
d_call: TRBD2
v_call: TRBV11-3
j_call: TRBJ2-3
clone_size: medium-sized

cdr3_aa: CASSADGASYEQYF
cdr3_nt: TGTGCCAGCAGCGCCGATGGGGCATCCTACGAGCAGTACTTC
d_call: .
v_call: TRBV9
j_call: TRBJ2-7
clone_size: .

cdr3_aa: CASSMRGFVLTNEKLFF
cdr3_nt: TGTGCCAGTAGTATGAGAGGGTTCGTTTTGACTAATGAAAAACTGTTTTTT
d_call: .
v_call: TRBV19
j_call: TRBJ1-4
clone_size: many

cdr3_aa: CASSLPDRGGYTF
cdr3_nt: TGTGCCAGCAGCTTACCGGACAGGGGGGGCTACACCTTC
d_call: TRBD1
v_call: TRBV7-9
j_call: TRBJ1-2
clone_size: .

cdr3_aa: CASSFLTNTEAFF
cdr3_nt: TGTGCCAGCAGTTTCCTCACGAACACTGAAGCTTTCTTT
d_call: .
v_call: TRBV7-9
j_call: TRBJ1-1
clone_size: .

cdr3_aa: CASTNLGGGYNSPLHF
cdr3_nt: TGTGCCAGCACCAATCTTGGGGGCGGGTATAATTCACCCCTCCACTTT
d_call: .
v_call: TRBV28
j_call: TRBJ1-6
clone_size: medium-sized

cdr3_aa: CASSYSRDSIQNTEAFF
cdr3_nt: TGTGCCAGCAGTTACTCTCGGGACAGTATCCAGAACACTGAAGCTTTCTTT
d_call: TRBD1
v_call: TRBV6-2/TRBV6-3
j_call: TRBJ1-1
clone_size: medium-sized

cdr3_aa: CASNRQGSTYGYTF
cdr3_nt: TGTGCCAGCAACCGACAGGGGTCAACCTATGGCTACACCTTC
d_call: TRBD1
v_call: TRBV28
j_call: TRBJ1-2
clone_size: .

cdr3_aa: CASSLARAGGDEQYF
cdr3_nt: TGTGCCAGCAGTTTAGCGAGAGCGGGAGGCGACGAGCAGTACTTC
d_call: TRBD2
v_call: TRBV28
j_call: TRBJ2-7
clone_size: few

cdr3_aa: CASSAGLLSTNEKLFF
cdr3_nt: TGTGCCAGTAGTGCCGGACTCCTTTCAACTAATGAAAAACTGTTTTTT
d_call: .
v_call: TRBV19
j_call: TRBJ1-4
clone_size: .

cdr3_aa: CSARANTGELFF
cdr3_nt: TGCAGTGCTAGGGCGAACACCGGGGAGCTGTTTTTT
d_call: .
v_call: TRBV20-1
j_call: TRBJ2-2
clone_size: .

cdr3_aa: CASSSRQGHNSPLHF
cdr3_nt: TGTGCCAGCAGCTCCCGACAGGGCCATAATTCACCCCTCCACTTT
d_call: TRBD1
v_call: TRBV7-6
j_call: TRBJ1-6
clone_size: many

cdr3_aa: CASSLGGREETQYF
cdr3_nt: TGTGCCAGCAGTTTGGGGGGGAGGGAAGAGACCCAGTACTTC
d_call: TRBD2
v_call: TRBV12-3/TRBV12-4
j_call: TRBJ2-5
clone_size: few

cdr3_aa: CASRQKGDMRKYSNQPQHF
cdr3_nt: TGTGCCAGCAGGCAAAAGGGGGACATGAGGAAATATAGCAATCAGCCCCAGCATTTT
d_call: .
v_call: TRBV21-1
j_call: TRBJ1-5
clone_size: .

cdr3_aa: CASSPGQSGNEQYF
cdr3_nt: TGTGCCAGCAGCCCAGGACAGTCCGGGAACGAGCAGTACTTC
d_call: .
v_call: TRBV11-2
j_call: TRBJ2-7
clone_size: few

cdr3_aa: CASRGGDRVYEQYF
cdr3_nt: TGTGCCAGCAGGGGGGGGGACAGGGTCTACGAGCAGTACTTC
d_call: TRBD1
v_call: TRBV6-1
j_call: TRBJ2-7
clone_size: few

cdr3_aa: CASSSAAGTSDEQFF
cdr3_nt: TGTGCCAGCAGCTCCGCCGCCGGGACTAGCGATGAGCAGTTCTTC
d_call: TRBD2
v_call: TRBV5-4
j_call: TRBJ2-1
clone_size: .

cdr3_aa: CASSSSRNTQYF
cdr3_nt: TGTGCCAGCAGCTCCAGTAGAAATACGCAGTATTTT
d_call: .
v_call: TRBV7-9
j_call: TRBJ2-3
clone_size: few

cdr3_aa: CASSLAIITYSYNEQFF
cdr3_nt: TGTGCCAGCAGCTTAGCGATCATCACTTACTCCTACAATGAGCAGTTCTTC
d_call: .
v_call: TRBV7-8
j_call: TRBJ2-1
clone_size: many

cdr3_aa: CASRRSGTSGYEQYF
cdr3_nt: TGTGCCAGCAGGCGTTCCGGGACTAGCGGTTACGAGCAGTACTTC
d_call: TRBD2
v_call: TRBV5-4
j_call: TRBJ2-7
clone_size: .

cdr3_aa: CASSQDALLPSGHNEQFF
cdr3_nt: TGTGCCAGCAGCCAAGACGCCCTCCTCCCTAGCGGTCACAATGAGCAGTTCTTC
d_call: TRBD2
v_call: TRBV3-1
j_call: TRBJ2-1
clone_size: many

cdr3_aa: CAWSGTPLDEQFF
cdr3_nt: TGTGCCTGGAGCGGTACCCCTTTGGATGAGCAGTTCTTC
d_call: .
v_call: TRBV30
j_call: TRBJ2-1
clone_size: many

cdr3_aa: CASGSSGTSAYEQYF
cdr3_nt: TGTGCCAGCGGATCCTCCGGGACTAGCGCCTACGAGCAGTACTTC
d_call: TRBD2
v_call: TRBV28
j_call: TRBJ2-7
clone_size: .

cdr3_aa: CASSVLAGAQETQYF
cdr3_nt: TGCGCCAGCAGCGTGCTAGCGGGAGCTCAAGAGACCCAGTACTTC
d_call: TRBD2
v_call: TRBV5-1
j_call: TRBJ2-5
clone_size: many

cdr3_aa: CASSPSLGASSGNTIYF
cdr3_nt: TGCGCCAGCAGCCCGTCGCTGGGGGCGAGCTCTGGAAACACCATATATTTT
d_call: .
v_call: TRBV4-3
j_call: TRBJ1-3
clone_size: many